Below are 17 T cell receptor beta chains sequenced from a single sample in a study of blood T cell repertoires in COVID-19. Sequencing used immunoSEQ multiplex PCR; TCRdb keeps in-frame clones, though not all of them. The data show more than 95,000 clones, with around 74% seen just once and approximately 6% held by the top ten. The sequenced material came from peripheral blood. All receptors derive from a man older than 75 with COVID-19, enrolled during active disease.

A few counts support this clone. The chain uses TRBV9 and TRBJ2-3; 12 bases agree with TRBD2. This CDR3 contains 14 residues. With 6 bases clipped from V and 4 bases from J, the junction kept 3 bases outside the gene matches. CDR1 and CDR2 (germline): SGDLS, YYNGEE. The CDR3 nucleotides read TGTGCCAGCACGACTAGCGGGAGTGCAGATACGCAGTATTTT. This codes for CASTTSGSADTQYF.

The CDR3 DNA sequence: TGTGCCAGCAGAGACAGGGTTTGGACTAGCGGGAAAGAGTCCGATACGCAGTATTTT. Protein product: CASRDRVWTSGKESDTQYF. J is TRBJ2-3 and V is TRBV28; TRBD2 matches 12 bases. Germline lookup yields CDR1 MDHEN and CDR2 SYDVKM. Trimming cost V 6 bases and J 6 bases; bases outside gene matches: 19. The CDR3 length is 19 residues. Combining the CDR3 with reference TRBV28 and TRBJ2-3 gives the whole variable domain DVKVTQSSRYLVKRTGEKVFLECVQDMDHENMFWYRQDPGLGLRLIYFSYDVKMKEKGDIPEGYSVSREKKERFSLILESASTNQTSMYLCASRDRVWTSGKESDTQYFGPGTRLTVL.

This CDR3 reads CATSGQERAYGYTF. The CDR3 bases are TGTGCCACCAGTGGACAGGAGAGGGCCTATGGCTACACCTTC. The chain couples TRBV24-1 to TRBJ1-2; TRBD1 is a possible D gene (6 bases). From germline, CDR1 is KGHDR and CDR2 SFDVKD. Deletions cut 5 bases from V and 4 bases from J, with 13 bases between. The CDR3 spans 14 residues.

The V call is TRBV9, the J call TRBJ1-5; 8 bases are shared with TRBD1. CDR3 length: 14 residues. The V gene end was trimmed by 4 bases and the J gene end by 7 bases; junction bases not matched to a gene: 7. Germline V lookup: CDR1 SGDLS, CDR2 YYNGEE. CDR3 DNA sequence: TGTGCCAGCAGCTTCGGACAGGGTGGCCAGCCCCAGCATTTT. Protein: CASSFGQGGQPQHF.

The chain recombines TRBV4-1 with TRBJ2-4; D might be TRBD2 (7 bases). The CDR3 has 16 amino acids. The germline V gene has CDR1 MGHRA and CDR2 YSYEKL. The ends were cut back, 0 bases at V and 7 bases at J, with 16 bases in the middle. The DNA for the CDR3 is TGCGCCAGCAGCCAAGATATTTGGGGGGGCTTGAACATTCAGTACTTC. Translating gives CASSQDIWGGLNIQYF.

The chain is built from TRBV7-9 and TRBJ2-1; 10 bases line up with TRBD2. The CDR3 is 18 amino acids. With V trimmed by 4 bases and J by 9 bases, 18 bases remained unmatched. Germline lookup yields CDR1 SEHNR and CDR2 FQNEAQ (reference sequence). The CDR3 is CASSSLTLLAGVRGEQFF. CDR3 nucleotides: TGTGCCAGCAGCTCCCTCACCCTGCTAGCGGGAGTGAGGGGTGAGCAGTTCTTC.

This sequence joins TRBV28 and TRBJ2-1; 7 nucleotides align to TRBD2. Germline V lookup: CDR1 MDHEN, CDR2 SYDVKM. The CDR3 contains 14 residues. Losses at the gene ends were 5 bases for V and 6 bases for J; bases not matched to a gene: 7. The CDR3 reads CASSLGLVGNEQFF. For the CDR3, the DNA is TGTGCCAGCAGTCTCGGACTAGTCGGCAATGAGCAGTTCTTC.

This clone was observed a handful of times. The rearrangement links TRBV7-2 to TRBJ2-1; D is possibly TRBD2 (5 bases). Germline V lookup: CDR1 SGHTA, CDR2 FQGNSA. Between the trimmed V and J ends, which lost 5 bases and 6 bases, there was a span of 20 bases. The CDR3 covers 16 residues. The CDR3 DNA follows: TGTGCCAGCAGCCGCCGGACTTCCCTAGTACTCAATGAGCAGTTCTTC. It is translated as CASSRRTSLVLNEQFF.

This clone was counted at least ten times. The chain employs TRBV6-5 and TRBJ2-1, with TRBD2 matching over 7 bases. V dropped 2 bases and J dropped 8; count of bases not matched to a gene: 3. This CDR3 comprises 13 residues. Germline V gene lookup returns CDR1 MNHEY and CDR2 SVGAGI. CDR3: CASSYGGSDEQFF. As DNA, the CDR3 is TGTGCCAGCAGTTACGGCGGGAGCGATGAGCAGTTCTTC.

The chain has TRBV7-2 and TRBJ1-1; D may be TRBD1 (5 bases). The CDR3 runs to 15 residues. Trimming removed 4 bases at V and 0 bases at J, with 12 bases between. Per germline, CDR1 SGHTA and CDR2 FQGNSA. CDR3 sequence reads: CASSSQGTVNTEAFF. Here the CDR3 DNA reads TGTGCCAGCAGCTCCCAGGGCACGGTGAACACTGAAGCTTTCTTT. The complete variable domain, with remaining parts taken from reference TRBV7-2 and TRBJ1-1, reads GAGVSQSPSNKVTEKGKDVELRCDPISGHTALYWYRQSLGQGLEFLIYFQGNSAPDKSGLPSDRFSAERTGGSVSTLTIQRTQQEDSAVYLCASSSQGTVNTEAFFGQGTRLTVV.

The J gene is TRBJ2-1, the V gene TRBV19; tentatively, D is TRBD1 (5 bases). The CDR3 length is 14 residues. V was clipped by 5 bases and J by 6 bases, with 14 bases between them. Per the germline V gene, CDR1 is LNHDA and CDR2 is SQIVND (reference sequence). CDR3 DNA sequence: TGTGCCAGTAGTCCCCTGCCTACAGGCAATGAGCAGTTCTTC. Translating gives CASSPLPTGNEQFF.

J is TRBJ2-4 and V is TRBV7-9; TRBD2 matches at 9 bases. The germline V gene has CDR1 SEHNR and CDR2 FQNEAQ (reference sequence). V shed 8 bases and J 3 bases; nucleotides not matched to a gene: 11. The CDR3 consists of 16 residues. The CDR3 is CASASLSGSNKNIQYF. DNA for the CDR3: TGTGCCAGCGCTTCCCTTAGCGGGAGCAACAAAAACATTCAGTACTTC. The full variable domain, its missing parts supplied by reference TRBV7-9 and TRBJ2-4, is DTGVSQNPRHKITKRGQNVTFRCDPISEHNRLYWYRQTLGQGPEFLTYFQNEAQLEKSRLLSDRFSAERPKGSFSTLEIQRTEQGDSAMYLCASASLSGSNKNIQYFGAGTRLSVL.

The chain combines TRBV27 with TRBJ2-7, with TRBD1 matching 10 bases. Germline CDR1 reads MNHEY; CDR2 reads SMNVEV (reference sequence). The V and J ends lost 6 bases and 2 bases, in that order; junction bases with no gene match: 4. The CDR3 consists of 14 residues. The CDR3 DNA reads TGTGCCAGCAGCATGGGGACAGGGGCCTACGAGCAGTACTTC. Protein: CASSMGTGAYEQYF.

This clone was observed at least ten times. The V gene is TRBV9, the J gene TRBJ2-7; D might be TRBD1 (7 bases). From germline, CDR1 is SGDLS and CDR2 YYNGEE. V lost 3 bases, J lost 6 bases, and 13 bases lay in between. The CDR3 sequence is 13 residues long. The CDR3 protein is CASSETGRTEQYF. The CDR3, as DNA: TGTGCCAGCAGCGAGACAGGGAGGACCGAGCAGTACTTC.

The rearrangement links TRBV27 to TRBJ1-1; TRBD1 is a possible D gene (6 bases). Germline assignment: CDR1 MNHEY and CDR2 SMNVEV (reference sequence). The V end was cut by 2 bases, the J end by 5 bases, with 12 bases between. CDR3 length equals 14 residues. In nucleotides, the CDR3 is TGTGCCAGCAGTTTAGGGGGCGAGGGAACTGAAGCTTTCTTT. Its translation: CASSLGGEGTEAFF.

The rearrangement uses TRBV19 and TRBJ2-2, with 7 bases identical to TRBD1. Germline lookup yields CDR1 LNHDA and CDR2 SQIVND (reference sequence). Trimming at V came to 4 bases and at J to 3 bases, leaving 5 bases not matched to a gene. CDR3 length: 15 amino acids. CDR3 DNA: TGTGCCAGTAGTACCGGACAGGTGTACACCGGGGAGCTGTTTTTT. It encodes CASSTGQVYTGELFF.

This chain links TRBV11-2 with TRBJ2-7; weak D call: TRBD1 (5 bases). Germline V CDR1 and CDR2: SGHAT, FQNNGV. Trimming removed 0 bases at V and 1 base at J, with 7 bases between. This CDR3 region has 14 residues. The CDR3 reads CASSLDSGSYEQYF. CDR3 in DNA: TGTGCCAGCAGCTTAGATTCAGGGTCCTACGAGCAGTACTTC.